Below are 27 T cell receptor beta chains sequenced from a single sample in a study of human T cells and chemical hapten exposure. The time point denotes: patch test 2, 6 weeks after DPC sensitization. Described treatment: therapeutic diphenylcyclopropenone sensitization with weekly scalp DPC. TCRdb re-derived calls from the RACE reads in MiXCR, one entry per CDR3 protein. The sample shows more than 90,000 distinct CDR3 sequences, approximately 10% of them seen only once. This sample comprised whole blood, obtained in connection with sensitization to the hapten diphenylcyclopropenone (DPC). The receptors stem from a middle-aged woman with alopecia areata. Some clones in this sample may be carry-over from other donors' samples.

This clonotype was counted at least ten times. The chain recombines TRBV7-6 with TRBJ1-1, with 7 positions matching TRBD1. The CDR3 sequence is 14 residues long. The V segment lost 5 bases and the J segment 6 bases; nucleotides outside the gene matches: 9. CDR1 and CDR2 (germline): SGHVS, FNYEAQ. CDR3 region: CASSHGTAGAEAFF. CDR3 nucleotide sequence: TGTGCCAGCAGCCACGGGACAGCTGGCGCTGAAGCTTTCTTT.

With respect to this clonotype: This clone may be a read error of a much larger clone one base away. The chain joins TRBV20-1 to TRBJ2-1, with 8 bases lining up with TRBD2. The trim removed 5 bases at V and 9 bases at J, leaving 15 bases unmatched. The CDR3 totals 15 residues. Germline-derived CDR1 and CDR2 are DFQATT and SNEGSKA (reference sequence). This CDR3 is CSAPPGLVVFGEQFF. The CDR3 DNA sequence: TGCAGTGCTCCTCCGGGACTAGTGGTTTTTGGTGAGCAGTTCTTC.

In its sample, this clonotype was seen many times. The rearrangement joins TRBV7-9 to TRBJ2-1, with a weak D call TRBD1 (6 bases). The V end was cut by 5 bases, the J end by 6 bases, with 17 bases between. Germline V lookup: CDR1 SEHNR, CDR2 FQNEAQ (reference sequence). The length of the CDR3 is 15 residues. DNA for the CDR3: TGTGCCAGCAGCCAGGGGCCCGTGGCCCTCAATGAGCAGTTCTTC. This translates into CASSQGPVALNEQFF.

The gene calls are TRBV9 and TRBJ1-4; no definite D call. The CDR3 totals 15 residues. Germline CDR1 and CDR2: SGDLS and YYNGEE. V shed 4 bases and J shed 3 bases, with 13 bases lying between them. The CDR3 loop is CASSPRGISNEKLFF. The CDR3 DNA is TGTGCCAGCAGCCCCCGGGGTATTTCTAATGAAAAACTGTTTTTT.

This clonotype was counted many times. The rearrangement joins TRBV7-9 to TRBJ2-3; D is uncertain. This CDR3 comprises 12 residues. With 3 bases removed from V and 4 bases from J, the gap between germline ends came to 5 bases. Germline lookup yields CDR1 SEHNR and CDR2 FQNEAQ (reference sequence). The CDR3 bases are TGTGCCAGCAGCTTCGTATCAGATACGCAGTATTTT. This codes for CASSFVSDTQYF.

This rearrangement joins TRBV5-5 to TRBJ1-1; D is ambiguous. V dropped 0 bases and J dropped 5 bases, with 11 bases sitting between them. This CDR3 contains 14 residues. Looked up from germline, CDR1 is SGHKS and CDR2 is YYEKEE (reference sequence). The CDR3 nucleotides read TGTGCCAGCAGCTTGGCCGAGGGAAGTACTGAAGCTTTCTTT. Its protein product is CASSLAEGSTEAFF.

The V and J genes are TRBV29-1 and TRBJ1-5, with 9 bases identical to TRBD1. The V gene end was trimmed by 6 bases and the J gene end by 2 bases; junction bases not matched to a gene: 8. CDR1 and CDR2 from the germline V gene are SQVTM and ANQGSEA. This CDR3 comprises 15 residues. The CDR3 DNA sequence: TGCAGCGTCTCAAGGACAGGGGAGGGCAATCAGCCCCAGCATTTT. It translates to CSVSRTGEGNQPQHF.

The sample holds many counts of this clonotype. This chain uses TRBV20-1 with TRBJ2-3; 14 bases are a match to TRBD2. The CDR3 consists of 17 residues. Germline V gene lookup returns CDR1 DFQATT and CDR2 SNEGSKA (reference sequence). V shed 1 base and J 0 bases; nucleotides not matched to a gene: 3. The chain's CDR3 is CSARGGTSGGSTDTQYF. Written as DNA, the CDR3 is TGCAGTGCTAGAGGAGGGACTAGCGGGGGCAGCACAGATACGCAGTATTTT.

This clonotype was recorded at least ten times. The rearrangement joins TRBV12-3 or TRBV12-4 to TRBJ1-3; D perhaps matches TRBD1 (6 bases). The CDR3 spans 15 residues. Trimming removed 2 bases from V and 0 bases from J, with 8 bases in between. DNA of the CDR3: TGTGCCAGCAGTTTAACAGGGAGCTCTGGAAACACCATATATTTT. It yields the protein CASSLTGSSGNTIYF.

There are many counts of this clonotype. The V and J genes are TRBV10-3 and TRBJ1-2, with TRBD1 as a possible D gene (5 bases). CDR3 length: 14 amino acids. Between the trimmed V and J ends, which lost 10 bases and 8 bases, there was a span of 23 bases. CDR1 and CDR2 from the germline V gene are ENHRY and SYGVKD. The CDR3 loop reads CATREPQGGIGYTF. Written as DNA, the CDR3 is TGTGCCACCAGGGAGCCCCAGGGTGGAATAGGCTACACCTTC.

This clonotype occurred many times. The chain carries TRBV7-8 and TRBJ1-5, with no clear D. V lost 2 bases and J 2 bases, leaving 19 bases between the germline ends. The germline gives CDR1 SGHVS, CDR2 FQNEAQ. The CDR3 consists of 18 residues. CDR3 region: CASSLYPDWRAGNQPQHF. CDR3 coding DNA: TGTGCCAGCAGCTTATATCCGGATTGGAGGGCAGGCAATCAGCCCCAGCATTTT.

The table lists this clonotype with many counts. The chain joins TRBV27 to TRBJ1-2; D may be TRBD1 (5 bases). CDR3 length equals 15 residues. Per the germline V gene, CDR1 is MNHEY and CDR2 is SMNVEV (reference sequence). V was clipped by 3 bases and J by 4 bases, with 15 bases between them. CDR3 region: CASSLTGTAFYGYTF. In DNA, the CDR3 is TGTGCCAGCAGTTTGACCGGGACGGCGTTCTATGGCTACACCTTC.

In its sample, this clonotype was seen many times. V and J are TRBV9 and TRBJ2-3; D is uncertain. The CDR3 is 14 amino acids. The germline V gene has CDR1 SGDLS and CDR2 YYNGEE. The V and J ends lost 0 bases and 6 bases respectively, with 11 bases between them. CDR3 bases: TGTGCCAGCAGCGTAGCCCCCCACGGGGATACGCAGTATTTT. Amino acids: CASSVAPHGDTQYF.

The chain joins TRBV2 to TRBJ2-6, with a possible D match to TRBD1 (6 bases). Germline CDR1 and CDR2: SNHLY and FYNNEI. The V gene lost 5 bases and the J gene lost 3 bases, with 17 bases spanning the gap. The CDR3 extends over 17 amino acids. CDR3 loop: CASSPNRALSGANVLTF. The CDR3 DNA reads TGTGCCAGCAGTCCAAACAGGGCGCTGAGTGGGGCCAACGTCCTGACTTTC. The variable domain in full, completed from reference TRBV2 and TRBJ2-6, reads EPEVTQTPSHQVTQMGQEVILRCVPISNHLYFYWYRQILGQKVEFLVSFYNNEISEKSEIFDDQFSVERPDGSNFTLKIRSTKLEDSAMYFCASSPNRALSGANVLTFGAGSRLTVL.

This clonotype occurred many times. This CDR3 is CASSAGRAHNEQFF. Here the CDR3 DNA reads TGTGCCAGCTCGGCTGGCAGGGCCCACAATGAGCAGTTCTTC. The V call is TRBV2, the J call TRBJ2-1; possible D gene TRBD1, 5 bases. The V and J ends lost 8 bases and 5 bases respectively, with 16 bases between them. Germline V CDR1 and CDR2: SNHLY, FYNNEI. This CDR3 is built from 14 residues.

The CDR3, as DNA: TGTGCCAGCAGTACAAAACCCTTCTCTGAAGCTTTCTTT. Translating it yields CASSTKPFSEAFF. This chain links TRBV27 with TRBJ1-1; D is ambiguous. Per the germline V gene, CDR1 is MNHEY and CDR2 is SMNVEV (reference sequence). This CDR3 is 13 amino acids long. V was shortened by 5 bases and J by 6 bases, with 13 bases between the two germline ends.

This clonotype was observed a handful of times. This sequence joins TRBV12-5 and TRBJ1-1; TRBD1 agrees at 7 bases. Germline-derived CDR1 and CDR2 are LGHNT and FRNRAP. The CDR3 consists of 13 residues. Unmatched junction bases numbered 6, after V lost 3 bases and J lost 8 bases. The DNA for the CDR3 is TGTGCTAGTGGTTTCAGGGGGACCCCGGAAGCTTTCTTT. It translates to CASGFRGTPEAFF.

The sample holds many counts of this clonotype. The chain employs TRBV7-8 and TRBJ2-5; 9 bases are a match to TRBD2. CDR1 and CDR2 (germline): SGHVS, FQNEAQ. This CDR3 has 15 residues. V shed 1 base, J shed 2 bases, and the junction held 2 bases outside the gene matches. This CDR3 is CASSLEAGGQETQYF. CDR3 nucleotide sequence: TGTGCCAGCAGCTTAGAGGCGGGAGGGCAAGAGACCCAGTACTTC.

This clonotype showed up many times. This chain joins TRBV21-1 and TRBJ2-3. TRBV21-1 is labeled a pseudogene. This CDR3 is 16 amino acids long. The CDR3 region is CASSKGKGNYTDTQYF. CDR3 DNA: TGTGCCAGCAGCAAAGGAAAAGGGAATTACACAGATACGCAGTATTTT.

In its sample, this clonotype was seen many times. The rearrangement links TRBV7-2 to TRBJ2-1; D ambiguous. The CDR3 length is 15 residues. Trimming removed 3 bases from V and 2 bases from J, with 11 bases in between. Per the germline V gene, CDR1 is SGHTA and CDR2 is FQGNSA. CDR3: CASSFLAVAYNEQFF. The CDR3 DNA reads TGTGCCAGCAGCTTCTTAGCCGTTGCCTACAATGAGCAGTTCTTC.

This chain connects TRBV20-1 to TRBJ2-2; a weak D match, TRBD2 (5 bases). The V and J ends lost 0 bases and 1 base respectively, with 9 bases between them. Germline V gene sequence: CDR1 DFQATT, CDR2 SNEGSKA (reference sequence). CDR3 size: 15 residues. As DNA, the CDR3 is TGCAGTGCTAGAGATTTAGCGAGGAACACCGGGGAGCTGTTTTTT. Translated, it gives CSARDLARNTGELFF.

The chain employs TRBV7-9 and TRBJ2-7, with a possible D match to TRBD2 (5 bases). Germline CDR1 and CDR2: SEHNR and FQNEAQ (reference sequence). The germline V and J ends were trimmed by 5 bases and 0 bases, with 8 bases remaining between them. The CDR3 length is 13 residues. The CDR3 is CASSDYSSYEQYF. The CDR3 DNA is TGTGCCAGCAGCGACTACAGCTCCTACGAGCAGTACTTC.

This clonotype has only a few counts. The rearrangement links TRBV6-5 to TRBJ1-1; 11 nucleotides agree with TRBD1. V shed 2 bases, J shed 3 bases, and the junction held 8 bases outside the gene matches. CDR1 is MNHEY, CDR2 SVGAGI, per germline. CDR3 length: 17 residues. CDR3 nucleotides: TGTGCCAGCAGTTACGGGACAGGGGGAGGAACGGACACTGAAGCTTTCTTT. Its protein product is CASSYGTGGGTDTEAFF.

Many counts were recorded for this clonotype. The CDR3 loop is CASSEHPRLFF. The CDR3 nucleotides are TGTGCCAGCAGTGAACACCCGCGCCTGTTTTTT. V is TRBV2 and J is TRBJ1-4; D gene unclear. V was trimmed by 2 bases and J by 14 bases, leaving 9 bases between them. The germline gives CDR1 SNHLY, CDR2 FYNNEI. The CDR3 sequence is 11 residues long.

The sample holds a few counts of this clonotype. The chain joins TRBV11-2 to TRBJ2-3; 8 bases are shared with TRBD2. The V gene's germline CDR1 is SGHAT and CDR2 FQNNGV. The CDR3 runs 18 residues. J gave up 3 bases and V 2 bases, and 13 bases lay outside the gene matches. CDR3 amino acids: CASSLRADSGAFTDTQYF. CDR3 bases: TGTGCCAGCAGCTTAAGGGCGGATAGCGGGGCCTTTACAGATACGCAGTATTTT.

This clonotype was observed many times. The chain combines TRBV6-5 with TRBJ1-4; tentatively, D is TRBD1 (5 bases). Trimming pared 6 bases from V and 5 bases from J, leaving 19 bases between. This CDR3 spans 16 amino acids. In germline, CDR1 is MNHEY, CDR2 SVGAGI. Written as DNA, the CDR3 is TGTGCCAGCAGGTCGATCGGGACGAGAGGGAATGAAAAACTGTTTTTT. This gives the protein CASRSIGTRGNEKLFF.

This clonotype was observed many times. The chain links TRBV7-8 to TRBJ2-7; D could derive from TRBD1 or TRBD2 (6 bases each). CDR1 SGHVS and CDR2 FQNEAQ come from the germline V gene. The ends were cut back, 6 bases at V and 2 bases at J, with 20 bases in the middle. The CDR3 is 16 residues long. The CDR3 DNA is TGTGCCAGCAGTCTCCAAGTTGGGGGGCCGACCTACGAGCAGTACTTC. Amino acid sequence: CASSLQVGGPTYEQYF.